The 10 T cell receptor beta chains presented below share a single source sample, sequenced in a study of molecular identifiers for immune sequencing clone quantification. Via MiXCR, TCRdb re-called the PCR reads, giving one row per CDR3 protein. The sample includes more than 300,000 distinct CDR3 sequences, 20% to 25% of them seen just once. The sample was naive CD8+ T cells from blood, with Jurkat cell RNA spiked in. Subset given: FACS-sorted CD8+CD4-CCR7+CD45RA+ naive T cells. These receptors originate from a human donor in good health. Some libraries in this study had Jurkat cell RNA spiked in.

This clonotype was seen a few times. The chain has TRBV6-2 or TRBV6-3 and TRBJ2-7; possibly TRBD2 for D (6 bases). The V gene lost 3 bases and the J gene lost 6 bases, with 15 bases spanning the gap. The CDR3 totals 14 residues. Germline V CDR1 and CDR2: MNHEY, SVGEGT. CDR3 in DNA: TGTGCCAGCAGTTATGCCGGGACTTGGGTCGAGCAGTACTTC. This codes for CASSYAGTWVEQYF.

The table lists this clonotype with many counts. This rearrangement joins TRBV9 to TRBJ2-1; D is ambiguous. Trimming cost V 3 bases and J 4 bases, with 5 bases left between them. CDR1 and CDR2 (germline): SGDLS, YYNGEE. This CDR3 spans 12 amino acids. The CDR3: CASSGLYNEQFF. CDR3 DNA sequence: TGTGCCAGCAGCGGCCTATACAATGAGCAGTTCTTC.

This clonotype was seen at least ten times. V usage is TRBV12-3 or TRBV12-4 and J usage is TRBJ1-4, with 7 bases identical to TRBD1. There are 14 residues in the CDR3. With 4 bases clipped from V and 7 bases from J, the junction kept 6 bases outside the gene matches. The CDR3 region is CASSSTGPGEKLFF. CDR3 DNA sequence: TGTGCCAGCAGTTCGACAGGGCCCGGTGAAAAACTGTTTTTT.

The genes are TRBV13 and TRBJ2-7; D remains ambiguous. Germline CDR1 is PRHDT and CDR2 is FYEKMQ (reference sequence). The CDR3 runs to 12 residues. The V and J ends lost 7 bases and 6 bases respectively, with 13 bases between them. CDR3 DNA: TGTGCCAGCACTTCGCTCCTGGGCGAGCAGTACTTC. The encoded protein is CASTSLLGEQYF.

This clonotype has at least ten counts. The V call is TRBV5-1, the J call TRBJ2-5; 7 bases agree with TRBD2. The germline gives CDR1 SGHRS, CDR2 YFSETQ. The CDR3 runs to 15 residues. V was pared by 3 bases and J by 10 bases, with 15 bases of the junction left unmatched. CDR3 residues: CASSSDGLGGGDQYF. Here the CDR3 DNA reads TGCGCCAGCAGCTCTGACGGTCTGGGGGGGGGAGACCAGTACTTC.

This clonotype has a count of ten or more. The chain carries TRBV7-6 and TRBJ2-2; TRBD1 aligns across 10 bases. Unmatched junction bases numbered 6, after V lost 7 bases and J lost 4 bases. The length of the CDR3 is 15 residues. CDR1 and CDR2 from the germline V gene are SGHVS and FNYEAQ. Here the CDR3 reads CASTGDRGITGELFF. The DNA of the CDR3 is TGTGCCAGCACCGGGGACAGGGGAATCACCGGGGAGCTGTTTTTT.

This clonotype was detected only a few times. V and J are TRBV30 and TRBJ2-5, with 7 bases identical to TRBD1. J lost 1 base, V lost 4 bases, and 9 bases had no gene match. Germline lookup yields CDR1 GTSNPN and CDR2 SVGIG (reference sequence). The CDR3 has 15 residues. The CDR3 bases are TGTGCCTGGAACTCCGGGACAGTCTTCCAAGAGACCCAGTACTTC. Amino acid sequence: CAWNSGTVFQETQYF.

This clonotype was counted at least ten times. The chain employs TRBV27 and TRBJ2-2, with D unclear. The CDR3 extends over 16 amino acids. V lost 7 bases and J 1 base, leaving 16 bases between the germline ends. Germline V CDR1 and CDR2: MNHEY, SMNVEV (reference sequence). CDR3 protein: CASTTPDVGNTGELFF. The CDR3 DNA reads TGTGCCAGCACCACCCCTGACGTGGGGAACACCGGGGAGCTGTTTTTT.

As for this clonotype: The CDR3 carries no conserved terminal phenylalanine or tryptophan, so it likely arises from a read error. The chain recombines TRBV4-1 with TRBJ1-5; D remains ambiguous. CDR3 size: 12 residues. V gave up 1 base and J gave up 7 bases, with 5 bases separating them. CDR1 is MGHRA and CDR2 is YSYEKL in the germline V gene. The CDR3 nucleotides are TGCGCCAGCAGCCAAGGAGGACAGCCCCAGCATTCT. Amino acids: CASSQGGQPQHS.

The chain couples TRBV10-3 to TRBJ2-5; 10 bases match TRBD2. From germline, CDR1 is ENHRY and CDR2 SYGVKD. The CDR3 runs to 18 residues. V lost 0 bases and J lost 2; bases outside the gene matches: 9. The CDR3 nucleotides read TGTGCCATCAGTGAGTCGAAAGAGGCTAGCGGGAGACAAGAGACCCAGTACTTC. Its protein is CAISESKEASGRQETQYF.